This T cell receptor beta chain was captured by sequencing in a study of immune cell composition in non-small cell lung cancer. Measured with immunoSEQ multiplex PCR; TCRdb has only the in-frame clones, and not every one. Of under 750 clones listed, around nine tenths are singletons. About this clone itself: Its antigen is not known.

Study results and limitations: Tumour-associated clones >0.5% occurred in under 35% of adenocarcinomas, about 69% of squamous. Tumour TCR-beta clonality was not significantly tied to smoking pack-years.

The CDR3 has 13 residues. The V gene's germline CDR1 is MGHDK and CDR2 SYGVNS. V lost 6 bases to trimming and J lost 4 bases, with 11 bases between them. Normal lung was sampled as far from the tumour as possible, at least 3 cm. This receptor was taken from a human donor with non-small cell lung cancer. V and J are TRBV25-1 and TRBJ2-3, with a tentative D call TRBD2 (5 bases). Sequencing was done on a sample of non-adjacent lung tissue. CDR3 protein: CASRRSGADTQYF. DNA of the CDR3: TGTGCCAGCAGGAGATCCGGGGCAGATACGCAGTATTTT.